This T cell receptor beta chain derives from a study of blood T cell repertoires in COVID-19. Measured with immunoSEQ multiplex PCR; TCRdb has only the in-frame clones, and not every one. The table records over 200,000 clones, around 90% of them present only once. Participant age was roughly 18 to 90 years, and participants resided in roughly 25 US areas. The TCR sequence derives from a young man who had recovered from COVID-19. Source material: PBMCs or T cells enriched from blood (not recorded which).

The CDR3 sequence is CASSYQGSQPQHF. The CDR3 DNA reads TGTGCCAGCAGTTACCAGGGGAGCCAGCCCCAGCATTTT. The chain combines TRBV6-5 with TRBJ1-5; tentative D call: TRBD1 (6 bases). Looked up from germline, CDR1 is MNHEY and CDR2 is SVGAGI. V lost 2 bases and J lost 7, with 9 bases in between. This CDR3 has 13 residues.